These T cell receptor beta chains were read from a single sample in a study of blood T cell repertoires in COVID-19. Produced via immunoSEQ multiplex PCR; TCRdb's table is partial and in-frame only. The table lists about 160,000 clones, approximately 85% of them singletons. The source material was peripheral blood. Source of these receptors: a woman aged 50 to 60 with COVID-19, enrolled during active disease. The conserved cysteine and the conserved F or W are not part of the CDR3 here. Each record gives: J gene, V gene, CDR3 protein.

>TRBJ2-7|TRBV2
ASSEGWGDYEQY
>TRBJ2-3|TRBV21-1
ASSNFLANCTDTQY
>TRBJ1-4|TRBV4-3
ASSPGWTNEKLF
>TRBJ1-2|TRBV28
ASSYIAWGGTGYGYT
>TRBJ2-5|TRBV13
ASSFDRGYQETQY
>TRBJ1-2|TRBV4-1
ASSQDRERGYT
>TRBJ2-5|TRBV29-1
SVERQGQETQY
>TRBJ1-3|TRBV12-5
ASGLRQGTAGNTIY
>TRBJ1-4|TRBV3-1/TRBV3-2
ASSQTQGPNEKLF
>TRBJ1-5|TRBV6-5
ASTAGGLLNQPQH
>TRBJ1-5|TRBV9
ASSVSPGGNQPQH
>TRBJ2-4|TRBV12-5
ASGPPSLAKNIQY
>TRBJ1-2|TRBV27
ASTRTGSLGGYT
>TRBJ2-1|TRBV7-2
ASTAGTSAYNEQF
>TRBJ2-7|TRBV3-1/TRBV3-2
ASSQGTGGGYEQY
>TRBJ2-7|TRBV11-2
ASSVAYGTAYEQY
>TRBJ2-7|TRBV30
AWSVGQGHEQY
>TRBJ1-5|TRBV6-5
ASSLGQLSNQPQH
>TRBJ2-5|TRBV12-3/TRBV12-4
ASSPVEGGTQY
>TRBJ2-1|TRBV19
ASSLPPGEQF
>TRBJ2-7|TRBV20-1
SASRTGLYEQY
>TRBJ1-5|TRBV7-6
ASSLGLGQGKPQH
>TRBJ2-7|TRBV20-1
SAQGVLEQY
>TRBJ2-7|TRBV4-3
ASSQDLGWGGYEQY
>TRBJ1-1|TRBV6-5
ASKGGGHLNTEAF
>TRBJ1-1|TRBV5-1
ASSTTSMNTEAF
>TRBJ2-7|TRBV6-5
ASSQNDRGHEQY
>TRBJ1-2|TRBV5-1
ASSLTERGGYT
>TRBJ1-6|TRBV7-9
ASSLTGQHNSPLH
>TRBJ1-6|TRBV11-3
ASSLSTGSGSPLH
>TRBJ2-2|TRBV2
ASTSSGVANTGELF